The 23 T cell receptor beta chains reported below all come from one sample, sequenced in a study of blood T cell repertoires in COVID-19. Sequencing was performed with immunoSEQ multiplex PCR; in TCRdb, only in-frame clones are kept and a portion is missing. The repertoire holds fewer than 150,000 clones, 65% to 85% seen once, with roughly 1.6% in the top ten. Material: peripheral blood. The receptors were gathered from a man aged 50-59 years with acute or convalescent COVID-19.

The chain links TRBV7-3 to TRBJ2-1, with 11 bases matching TRBD2. The germline gives CDR1 SGHTA, CDR2 FQGTGA. V trimming: 2 bases; J trimming: 4 bases; junction bases outside the gene matches: 4. The CDR3 length is 16 residues. In DNA, the CDR3 is TGTGCCAGCAGCTTAGGGGCTAGCGGGGGGTACAATGAGCAGTTCTTC. Its translation is CASSLGASGGYNEQFF.

This chain connects TRBV19 to TRBJ2-1, with 11 bases matching TRBD1. The CDR3 runs to 14 residues. Germline V gene sequence: CDR1 LNHDA, CDR2 SQIVND (reference sequence). Germline trimming cut 3 bases from V and 7 bases from J; bases unmatched to any gene: 2. DNA of the CDR3: TGTGCCAGTAGTATCGGACAGGGGGCGAATGAGCAGTTCTTC. It translates to CASSIGQGANEQFF.

The gene calls are TRBV4-2 and TRBJ2-5; possible D gene TRBD2, 5 bases. The germline CDR1 and CDR2 sequences are LGHNA and YNFKEQ. CDR3 length: 14 amino acids. The V and J ends lost 0 bases and 5 bases respectively, with 10 bases between them. The CDR3 spells CASSQDRGWETQYF. The CDR3 nucleotides read TGTGCCAGCAGCCAAGATCGGGGATGGGAGACCCAGTACTTC.

The chain combines TRBV3-1 (or the pseudogene TRBV3-2) with TRBJ1-4; 8 bases are a match to TRBD1. There are 16 residues in the CDR3. Germline V gene sequence: CDR1 LGHDT, CDR2 YNNKEL (reference sequence). V dropped 4 bases and J dropped 0; count of bases not matched to a gene: 4. As DNA, the CDR3 is TGTGCCAGCAGCCGACGACAGGGGACAACTAATGAAAAACTGTTTTTT. Translating gives CASSRRQGTTNEKLFF.

The V call is TRBV28, the J call TRBJ1-5; D uncertain. Germline values: CDR1 MDHEN, CDR2 SYDVKM. There are 14 residues in the CDR3. Trimming stripped 4 bases from V and 2 bases from J, with 9 bases between. The CDR3 loop reads CASSWAGGNQPQHF. Here the CDR3 DNA reads TGTGCCAGCAGTTGGGCGGGAGGCAATCAGCCCCAGCATTTT.

The gene calls are TRBV5-1 and TRBJ2-4; no reliable D call. This CDR3 region has 13 residues. V lost 0 bases to trimming and J lost 5 bases, with 6 bases between them. CDR1 SGHRS and CDR2 YFSETQ come from the germline V gene. In DNA, the CDR3 is TGCGCCAGCAGCTTGGCAGGCGAAAACATTCAGTACTTC. Its translation: CASSLAGENIQYF.

V gene TRBV7-3 combines with J gene TRBJ2-1; no firm D call. The CDR3 length is 13 residues. CDR1 and CDR2 (germline): SGHTA, FQGTGA. Trimming left V 5 bases short and J 3 bases short, with 8 bases between. The CDR3 DNA reads as TGTGCCAGCAGCCCCGTCCTCTACAATGAGCAGTTCTTC. Encoded protein: CASSPVLYNEQFF.

V is TRBV6-1 and J is TRBJ2-2, with D tentatively TRBD1 (6 bases). The germline V and J ends were trimmed by 4 bases and 1 base, with 13 bases remaining between them. CDR1 MNHNS and CDR2 SASEGT come from the germline V gene. The CDR3 has 16 residues. CDR3 nucleotide sequence: TGTGCCAGCAGTGGCAGAAAGACAGGGAACACCGGGGAGCTGTTTTTT. Translating gives CASSGRKTGNTGELFF.

The genes are TRBV10-2 and TRBJ2-3; a possible D gene is TRBD1 (6 bases). CDR1 is WSHSY and CDR2 is SAAADI in the germline V gene. The CDR3 runs 12 residues. The V gene lost 6 bases and the J gene lost 6 bases, with 10 bases spanning the gap. The CDR3 loop reads CASSSQGDTQYF. DNA of the CDR3: TGCGCCAGCAGCTCCCAGGGGGATACGCAGTATTTT.

The count of this clone is one. The genes are TRBV7-8 and TRBJ1-6; maybe TRBD1 (5 bases). Trimming pared 7 bases from V and 5 bases from J, leaving 15 bases between. The CDR3 totals 15 residues. Germline CDR1 reads SGHVS; CDR2 reads FQNEAQ. The CDR3 reads CASTVSGTDNSPLHF. The CDR3 nucleotides read TGTGCCAGCACCGTTAGCGGGACGGATAATTCACCCCTCCACTTT.

The chain is built from TRBV19 and TRBJ2-7; 7 nucleotides match TRBD1. Germline V gene data show CDR1 as LNHDA and CDR2 as SQIVND (reference sequence). V was pared by 5 bases and J by 0 bases, with 1 base of the junction left unmatched. The CDR3 covers 13 residues. In DNA, the CDR3 is TGTGCCAGTAGTGCAGGGGGCTCCTACGAGCAGTACGTC. Residues: CASSAGGSYEQYV.

The rearrangement uses TRBV3-1 (or the pseudogene TRBV3-2) and TRBJ1-1; D is possibly TRBD1 (5 bases). The CDR3 is 11 amino acids. Germline V gene lookup returns CDR1 LGHDT and CDR2 YNNKEL (reference sequence). Trimming stripped 11 bases from V and 2 bases from J, with 9 bases between. The CDR3 region is CAAGGNTEAFF. The CDR3 DNA sequence: TGTGCCGCCGGGGGAAACACTGAAGCTTTCTTT.

The genes are TRBV19 and TRBJ2-4, with D perhaps TRBD2 (5 bases). The length of the CDR3 is 15 residues. The V end was cut by 4 bases, the J end by 0 bases, with 10 bases between. Germline V gene lookup returns CDR1 LNHDA and CDR2 SQIVND (reference sequence). The chain's CDR3 is CASSNGEIAKNIQYF. CDR3 nucleotide sequence: TGTGCCAGTAGTAACGGGGAAATAGCCAAAAACATTCAGTACTTC.

The chain links TRBV5-1 to TRBJ1-1; TRBD1 matches at 8 bases. Germline V CDR1 and CDR2: SGHRS, YFSETQ. This CDR3 spans 12 amino acids. Trimming took 4 bases from V and 9 from J; bases not matched to a gene: 5. Here the CDR3 DNA reads TGCGCCAGCAGCCTGGGACAGGAGAAAGCTTTCTTT. It specifies CASSLGQEKAFF.

The V call is TRBV25-1, the J call TRBJ2-5; 7 nucleotides align to TRBD1. Germline lookup yields CDR1 MGHDK and CDR2 SYGVNS. V lost 3 bases to trimming and J lost 6 bases; unmatched junction nucleotides: 7. The CDR3 length is 14 residues. The CDR3 region is CASSDPRQGQTQYF. The CDR3 bases are TGTGCCAGCAGTGACCCCAGACAGGGACAGACCCAGTACTTC. Full variable domain (outside the CDR3, taken from reference TRBV25-1 and TRBJ2-5): EADIYQTPRYLVIGTGKKITLECSQTMGHDKMYWYQQDPGMELHLIHYSYGVNSTEKGDLSSESTVSRIRTEHFPLTLESARPSHTSQYLCASSDPRQGQTQYFGPGTRLLVL.

This chain uses TRBV6-5 with TRBJ1-1, with D perhaps TRBD1 (6 bases). V lost 5 bases and J lost 5, with 12 bases in between. CDR1 and CDR2 from the germline V gene are MNHEY and SVGAGI. The CDR3 covers 13 residues. CDR3 DNA sequence: TGTGCCAGCAGTAATACAGGGAAAACTGAAGCTTTCTTT. This sequence encodes CASSNTGKTEAFF.

The chain carries TRBV6-5 and TRBJ1-1; 8 bases map to TRBD1. Germline trimming cut 9 bases from V and 5 bases from J; bases unmatched to any gene: 8. The CDR3 runs to 13 residues. Germline V gene sequence: CDR1 MNHEY, CDR2 SVGAGI. The CDR3 DNA sequence: TGTGCCAGTTGCAGGGGGCGCTTTACTGAAGCTTTCTTT. Its protein product is CASCRGRFTEAFF.

This rearrangement joins TRBV6-5 to TRBJ1-2, with 11 nucleotides matching TRBD1. The germline CDR1 and CDR2 sequences are MNHEY and SVGAGI. The J segment lost 2 bases and the V segment lost 6 bases, leaving 5 bases of the junction unmatched. The CDR3 runs to 15 residues. CDR3 sequence reads: CASSRGTGGNYGYTF. CDR3 bases: TGTGCCAGCAGCCGTGGGACAGGGGGGAACTATGGCTACACCTTC.

The rearrangement joins TRBV6-5 to TRBJ2-1; TRBD2 matches 12 bases. The CDR3 runs to 14 residues. Germline lookup yields CDR1 MNHEY and CDR2 SVGAGI. The junction had 7 bases not matched to a gene; V was cut back by 8 bases and J by 8 bases. CDR3 sequence: CASSSGGAGYEQFF. Here the CDR3 DNA reads TGTGCCAGCTCTAGCGGGGGGGCTGGCTATGAGCAGTTCTTC.

The chain couples TRBV25-1 to TRBJ2-5, with unresolved D. Trimming took 7 bases from V and 5 from J, leaving 14 bases between them. Germline V CDR1 and CDR2: MGHDK, SYGVNS. The CDR3 consists of 13 residues. CDR3 sequence (DNA): TGTGCCAGCACTAAGTCAGGTTTGGAGACCCAGTACTTC. Its protein is CASTKSGLETQYF.

The chain uses TRBV6-5 and TRBJ1-4; D might be TRBD1 (6 bases). Trimming removed 4 bases at V and 3 bases at J, with 12 bases between. Germline-derived CDR1 and CDR2 are MNHEY and SVGAGI. This CDR3 contains 15 residues. The CDR3 DNA follows: TGTGCCAGCAGTTTTAACAGGGTTGCTAATGAAAAACTGTTTTTT. This encodes CASSFNRVANEKLFF.

The chain uses TRBV6-5 and TRBJ1-2, with D uncertain. Germline V gene lookup returns CDR1 MNHEY and CDR2 SVGAGI. The V end was cut by 7 bases, the J end by 4 bases, with 19 bases between. The CDR3 sequence is 15 residues long. The CDR3 DNA reads as TGTGCCAGCATTCTTTCATTGGGAGCATCCTATGGCTACACCTTC. Amino acids: CASILSLGASYGYTF.

The rearrangement joins TRBV28 to TRBJ2-7, with D maybe TRBD1 (6 bases). The CDR3 consists of 15 residues. V was shortened by 5 bases and J by 2 bases, with 16 bases between the two germline ends. Germline V gives CDR1 MDHEN, CDR2 SYDVKM. The CDR3 protein is CASSTPQGLAYEQYV. The CDR3, as DNA: TGTGCCAGCAGTACCCCCCAGGGGTTGGCCTACGAGCAGTACGTC.